The rows below give T cell receptor beta chains drawn from one sample of a study of shared clonotypes between healthy human individuals. Repertoires were generated with immunoSEQ multiplex PCR, while TCRdb's copy carries only in-frame clones and drops some. This sample yields around 99,000 clones, of which 68% are seen a single time; approximately 46% belongs to the top ten. Sequenced input: memory CD8+ T cells sorted from blood. All receptors derive from a man aged 25-45 years in good health. CDR3s include the opening cysteine and the closing phenylalanine or tryptophan. The D gene is left open where the match is weak. Not all rows give a size; the values are once, few, many and, for expanded clones, a class.

D	V	size	J	DNA	CDR3
TRBD2	TRBV7-8	once	TRBJ2-5	TGTGCCAGCAGCCGTCGGACTAGCGGGAGGGAGACCCAGTACTTC	CASSRRTSGRETQYF
-	TRBV7-3	few	TRBJ2-5	TGTGCCAGCAGTTTATCAGACGGGTCGGGGACCCAGTACTTC	CASSLSDGSGTQYF
-	TRBV20-1	-	TRBJ2-7	TGCAGTGCTAGTAACTACGAGCAGTACTTC	CSASNYEQYF
-	TRBV29-1	once	TRBJ2-5	TGCAGCGTTGAAGATGGTATGGGGGTGACAGAACAAGAGACCCAGTACTTC	CSVEDGMGVTEQETQYF
-	TRBV19	few	TRBJ2-3	TGTGCCAGTAGTATATGGGGGTACCGCGCAGATACGCAGTATTTT	CASSIWGYRADTQYF
TRBD1	TRBV7-9	-	TRBJ2-6	TGTGCCAGCAGCTTAGGTAGGGGGCGCGGTGGGGCCAACGTCCTGACTTTC	CASSLGRGRGGANVLTF
-	TRBV7-9	-	TRBJ2-1	TGTGCCAGCAGCTTAGAACCGGGGTACAATGAGCAGTTCTTC	CASSLEPGYNEQFF
-	TRBV9	-	TRBJ2-1	TGCCAGCAGCGGGAACCGGGACAAAAACTGACCCTAATATACAGTGAGCAGTTCTTC	CQQREPGQKLTLIYSEQFF
-	TRBV7-8	many	TRBJ2-1	TGTGCCAGCAGCCCCGATCTCGGCAGAGACAATGAGCAGTTCTTC	CASSPDLGRDNEQFF
-	TRBV6-6	-	TRBJ2-2	TGTGCCAGCAGTGGAACGGGACTCCTCACCGGGGAGCTGTTTTTT	CASSGTGLLTGELFF
TRBD2	TRBV5-4	-	TRBJ2-3	TGTGCCAGCAGCGGGACTAGCGGGGGCCCTAGCACAGATACGCAGTATTTT	CASSGTSGGPSTDTQYF
TRBD1	TRBV4-1	few	TRBJ1-5	TGCGCCAGCAGGGACAGGGACGTGAGCAATCAGCCCCAGCATTTT	CASRDRDVSNQPQHF
TRBD1	TRBV4-3	many	TRBJ2-7	TGCGCCAGCAGCCAAGATGGGGGGACAGGGGAAGGCGAGCAGTACTTC	CASSQDGGTGEGEQYF
TRBD2	TRBV19	-	TRBJ2-1	TGTGCCAGTCGAACTAGCGGGTCTACGAGGAGCTACAATGAGCAGTTCTTC	CASRTSGSTRSYNEQFF
-	TRBV27	-	TRBJ2-7	TGTGCCAGCAGTTTACAAGGGTACGAGCAGTACTTC	CASSLQGYEQYF
-	TRBV11-2	-	TRBJ2-1	TGTGCCAGCAGCCCGTCGGGCAACCGCAATGAGCAGTTCTTC	CASSPSGNRNEQFF
-	TRBV6-5	-	TRBJ2-5	TGTGCCAGCAGTTACCTGGAGACAGAGACCCAGTACTTC	CASSYLETETQYF
TRBD1	TRBV11-2	-	TRBJ2-1	TGTGCCAGCAGCTTCCACAGGGGGGCTTACAATGAGCAGTTCTTC	CASSFHRGAYNEQFF
-	TRBV29-1	-	TRBJ1-1	TGCAGCGCGACGGCAAACACTGAAGCTTTCTTT	CSATANTEAFF
TRBD1	TRBV29-1	-	TRBJ2-2	TGCAGCGTACCCAAGCCCGGGACAGGGGATTCCGGGGAGCTGTTTTTT	CSVPKPGTGDSGELFF
-	TRBV10-3	few	TRBJ2-3	TGTGCCATCAGTGTATCAGATACGCAGTATTTT	CAISVSDTQYF
TRBD1	TRBV5-1	-	TRBJ2-7	TGCGCCAGCAAAATCACGGCCGGGACAGAGAGATACGAGCAGTACTTC	CASKITAGTERYEQYF
-	TRBV6-5	many	TRBJ2-2	TGTGCCAGCAGTTACTCATCTAGCGACGGCGGGGAGCTGTTTTTT	CASSYSSSDGGELFF
TRBD1	TRBV5-6	-	TRBJ1-1	TGTGCCAGCAGGTTGGGACAGGGGTTAACTGAAGCTTTCTTT	CASRLGQGLTEAFF
-	TRBV10-3	-	TRBJ1-2	TGTGCCATCAGCTACCAACCTCGGGATTTAGCCTATGGCTACACCTTC	CAISYQPRDLAYGYTF
TRBD2	TRBV2	-	TRBJ2-3	TGTGCCAGCAGTGAATTAGCGGGTATGACAGATACGCAGTATTTT	CASSELAGMTDTQYF
-	TRBV6-5	-	TRBJ1-2	TGTGCCAGCAGCCCCCCGGCGGCGGTGCGTGGCTACACCTTC	CASSPPAAVRGYTF
-	TRBV7-1	-	TRBJ2-3	TGTGCCAGCAGCTCCGGGCCAAGCACAGATACGCAGTATTTT	CASSSGPSTDTQYF
TRBD2	TRBV7-8	-	TRBJ2-3	TGTGCCAGCAGCTTAGAACTAGCGGGGAACACAGATACGCAGTATTTT	CASSLELAGNTDTQYF
-	TRBV6-5	-	TRBJ2-1	TGTGCCAGCAGTTACGCCACTGGGGACATTTTGTTCTTC	CASSYATGDILFF
-	TRBV19	-	TRBJ2-7	TGTGCCAGTAGTATAGGGGAACGGTACGAGCAGTACTTC	CASSIGERYEQYF
-	TRBV19	-	TRBJ2-7	TGTGCCAGTAGTCCCCCAAGCTACGAGCAGTACTTC	CASSPPSYEQYF
TRBD2	TRBV7-8	few	TRBJ2-4	TGTGCCAGCAGCTCCTCTAGCGGGAGTGGGTATTTGGCCAAAAACATTCAGTACTTC	CASSSSSGSGYLAKNIQYF
-	TRBV6-5	-	TRBJ1-3	TGTGCCAGCAGTTCAGCAGCCTACTCTGGAAACACCATATATTTT	CASSSAAYSGNTIYF
-	TRBV4-3	-	TRBJ2-2	TGCGCCAGCAGCCAAGAGGGGGGGCAGGGGTTATTGGAGCTGTTTTTT	CASSQEGGQGLLELFF
-	TRBV2	-	TRBJ2-6	TGTGCCAGCATATTGGGGGAGGCTGGGGCCAACGTCCTGACTTTC	CASILGEAGANVLTF
TRBD1	TRBV6-5	-	TRBJ1-2	TGTGCCAGCAGTTACAGGGGGCATGGCTACACCTTC	CASSYRGHGYTF
-	TRBV4-1	-	TRBJ2-2	TGCGCCAGCAGCCAAGAACGTGGGATCGGGGAGCTGTTTTTT	CASSQERGIGELFF
-	TRBV7-8	-	TRBJ1-1	TGTGCCAGCAGCTTAGCAGCGTGGGACCCCGTTATTTTGAACACTGAAGCTTTCTTT	CASSLAAWDPVILNTEAFF
-	TRBV9	-	TRBJ2-7	TGTGCCAGCAGCGTAGCAACAGGGCCTTACGAGCAGTACTTC	CASSVATGPYEQYF
-	TRBV7-3	few	TRBJ1-1	TGTGCCAGCAGCTATGAGAACACTGAAGCTTTCTTT	CASSYENTEAFF
TRBD2	TRBV28	once	TRBJ2-2	TGTGCCAGCAGTTCACTAGCGGTGGCTTTTGGGGAGCTGTTTTTT	CASSSLAVAFGELFF
-	TRBV5-1	-	TRBJ1-2	TGCGCCAGCAGCTTGGAAGGTCTAAAGGGCTACACCTTC	CASSLEGLKGYTF
-	TRBV10-3	-	TRBJ1-2	TGTGCCATCGGGGAGGGGTTCTATGGCTACACCTTC	CAIGEGFYGYTF
-	TRBV19	-	TRBJ2-7	TGTGCCAGTAGTATTTACGAGAGGGCCAACGAGCAGTACTTC	CASSIYERANEQYF
-	TRBV5-6	-	TRBJ2-2	TGTGCCAGCAGCGGGGCCTCCGGGGAGCTGTTTTTT	CASSGASGELFF
-	TRBV25-1	many	TRBJ1-4	TGTGCCAGCAGTGAAGGAAGTGCAACTAATGAAAAACTGTTTTTT	CASSEGSATNEKLFF
-	TRBV7-9	-	TRBJ2-7	TGTGCCAGCAGCTTAGCAGCCAGGCCCTACGAGCAGTACTTC	CASSLAARPYEQYF
-	TRBV25-1	-	TRBJ2-5	TGTGCCACCGCCCCGGCAGGGCAAGAGACCCAGTACTTC	CATAPAGQETQYF
-	TRBV28	-	TRBJ2-7	TGTGCCAGCAGTTTAGTGATGGAGGGCCAAGGGGACGAGCAGTACTTC	CASSLVMEGQGDEQYF
-	TRBV2	-	TRBJ2-7	TGTGCCAGCAGTGCCTTAGGGAGTGGGTCCTACGAGCAGTACTTC	CASSALGSGSYEQYF
-	TRBV27	-	TRBJ2-3	TGTGCCAGCAGTCGCGCAAACACAGATACGCAGTATTTT	CASSRANTDTQYF
-	TRBV11-2	-	TRBJ2-1	TGTGCCAGCAGCCGCAGGGTGCCGGAGCAGTTCTTC	CASSRRVPEQFF
-	TRBV6-1	few	TRBJ1-5	TGTGCCAGCAGTGCCTCCGGGCAGCCCCAGCATTTT	CASSASGQPQHF
-	TRBV4-3	-	TRBJ2-3	TGCGCCAGCAGCCAAGATTGGCTACAACACACAGATACGCAGTATTTT	CASSQDWLQHTDTQYF
-	TRBV7-9	-	TRBJ1-5	TGTGCCAGCAGCTTCCCAGGGGGCAATCAGCCCCAGCATTTT	CASSFPGGNQPQHF
-	TRBV19	few	TRBJ1-1	TGTGCCAGTAGTATCTCGGCAGTCATGAACACTGAAGCTTTCTTT	CASSISAVMNTEAFF
-	TRBV27	-	TRBJ2-5	TGTGCCAGCAGTCCTGGGACCCGCGGGGAGACCCAGTACTTC	CASSPGTRGETQYF
-	TRBV4-1	-	TRBJ2-7	TGCGCCAGCAGCCCTGGGGGTGGGGTCGAGCAGTACTTC	CASSPGGGVEQYF
-	TRBV30	-	TRBJ2-1	TGTGCCTGGGAGCGACTAGGGGGTGGAAATGAGCAGTTCTTC	CAWERLGGGNEQFF